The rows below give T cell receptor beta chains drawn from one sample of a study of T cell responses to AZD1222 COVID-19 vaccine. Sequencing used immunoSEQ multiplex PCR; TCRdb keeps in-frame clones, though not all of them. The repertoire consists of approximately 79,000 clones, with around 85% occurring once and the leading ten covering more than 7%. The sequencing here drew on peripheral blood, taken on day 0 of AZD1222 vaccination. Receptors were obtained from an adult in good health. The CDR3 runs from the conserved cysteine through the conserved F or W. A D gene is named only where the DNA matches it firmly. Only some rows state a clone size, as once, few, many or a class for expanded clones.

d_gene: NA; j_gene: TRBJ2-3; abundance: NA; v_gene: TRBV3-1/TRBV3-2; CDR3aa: CASSQLGATDTQYF; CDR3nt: TGTGCCAGCAGCCAACTTGGAGCGACAGATACGCAGTATTTT
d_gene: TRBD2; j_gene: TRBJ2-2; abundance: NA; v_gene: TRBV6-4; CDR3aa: CASSPLAGGARTGELFF; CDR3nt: TGTGCCAGCAGTCCATTAGCGGGAGGGGCGAGAACCGGGGAGCTGTTTTTT
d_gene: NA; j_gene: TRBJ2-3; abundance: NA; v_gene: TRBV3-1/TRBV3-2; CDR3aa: CASSHGQSTDTQYF; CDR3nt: TGTGCCAGCAGCCATGGACAGAGCACAGATACGCAGTATTTT
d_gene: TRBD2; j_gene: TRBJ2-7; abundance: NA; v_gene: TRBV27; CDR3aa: CASSPHAGGAQSSYEQYF; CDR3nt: TGTGCCAGCAGCCCCCACGCGGGGGGCGCCCAAAGCTCCTACGAGCAGTACTTC
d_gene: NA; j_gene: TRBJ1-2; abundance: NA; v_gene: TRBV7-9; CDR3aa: CASSLEAYGYTF; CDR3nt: TGTGCCAGCAGCTTGGAGGCATACGGCTACACCTTC
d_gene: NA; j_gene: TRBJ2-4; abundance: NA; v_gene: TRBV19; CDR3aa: CASSRGRGGAGAKNIQYF; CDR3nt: TGTGCCAGTAGCCGCGGCAGAGGAGGGGCCGGGGCCAAAAACATTCAGTACTTC
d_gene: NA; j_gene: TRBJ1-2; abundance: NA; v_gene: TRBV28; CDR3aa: CASSLNSNYGYTF; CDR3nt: TGTGCCAGCAGTTTAAACAGCAACTATGGCTACACCTTC
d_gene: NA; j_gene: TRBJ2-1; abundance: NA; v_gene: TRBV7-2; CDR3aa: CASTLRLSPYNEQFF; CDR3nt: TGTGCCAGCACCCTACGGCTTAGTCCCTACAATGAGCAGTTCTTC
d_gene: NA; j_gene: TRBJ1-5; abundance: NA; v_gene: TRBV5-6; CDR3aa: CASSLGRAASQHF; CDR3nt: TGTGCCAGCAGCTTGGGGAGGGCTGCGTCCCAGCATTTT
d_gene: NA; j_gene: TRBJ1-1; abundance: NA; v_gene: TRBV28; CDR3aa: CASSPPAGWTTEAFF; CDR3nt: TGTGCCAGCAGTCCCCCGGCAGGTTGGACGACTGAAGCTTTCTTT
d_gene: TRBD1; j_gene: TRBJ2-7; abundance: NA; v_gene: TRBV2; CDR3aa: CASNTGTGAYEQYF; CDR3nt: TGTGCCAGTAACACCGGGACAGGGGCCTACGAGCAGTACTTC
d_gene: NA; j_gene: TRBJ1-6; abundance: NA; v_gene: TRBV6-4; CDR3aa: CASSPQEGNSPLHF; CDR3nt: TGTGCCAGCAGCCCACAGGAGGGGAATTCACCCCTCCACTTT
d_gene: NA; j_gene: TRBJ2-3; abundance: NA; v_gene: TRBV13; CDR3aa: CASSPRDSTDTQYF; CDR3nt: TGTGCCAGCAGCCCCCGTGATAGCACAGATACGCAGTATTTT
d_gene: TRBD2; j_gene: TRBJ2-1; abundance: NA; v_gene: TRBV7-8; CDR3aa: CASSLAAFLAGVGATLYNEQFF; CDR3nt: TGTGCCAGCAGCTTAGCTGCTTTCCTAGCGGGAGTTGGGGCGACCCTATACAATGAGCAGTTCTTC
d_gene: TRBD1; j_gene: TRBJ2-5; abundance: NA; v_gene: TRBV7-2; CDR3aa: CASSSPDRGETQYF; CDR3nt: TGTGCCAGCAGCTCCCCCGACAGGGGAGAGACCCAGTACTTC
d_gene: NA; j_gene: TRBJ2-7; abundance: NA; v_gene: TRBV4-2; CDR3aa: CASSQDLGAAYEQYF; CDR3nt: TGTGCCAGCAGCCAAGATTTGGGCGCCGCCTACGAGCAGTACTTC
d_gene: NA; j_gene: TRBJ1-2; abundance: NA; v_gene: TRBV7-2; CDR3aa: CASSLATADGYTF; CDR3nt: TGTGCCAGCAGCTTAGCCACAGCAGATGGCTACACCTTC
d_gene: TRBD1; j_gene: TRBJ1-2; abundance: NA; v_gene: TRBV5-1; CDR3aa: CASSTDRGQRGYTF; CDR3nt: TGCGCCAGCAGCACGGACAGGGGGCAACGGGGCTACACCTTC
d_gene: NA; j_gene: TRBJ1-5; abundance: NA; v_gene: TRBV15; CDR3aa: CATSGPRDTNQPQHF; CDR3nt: TGTGCCACCAGCGGCCCCCGGGACACCAATCAGCCCCAGCATTTT
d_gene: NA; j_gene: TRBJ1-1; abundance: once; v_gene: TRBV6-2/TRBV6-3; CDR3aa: CASSYHGTEAFF; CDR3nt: TGTGCCAGCAGTTACCACGGCACTGAAGCTTTCTTT
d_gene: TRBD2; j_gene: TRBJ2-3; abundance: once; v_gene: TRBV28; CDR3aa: CASSPSGDYGTDTQYF; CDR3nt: TGTGCCAGCAGTCCCAGTGGGGACTACGGGACAGATACGCAGTATTTT
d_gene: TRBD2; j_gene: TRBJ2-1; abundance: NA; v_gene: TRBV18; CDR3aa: CASSSERAGSNEQFF; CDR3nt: TGTGCCAGCTCATCAGAAAGAGCGGGATCCAATGAGCAGTTCTTC
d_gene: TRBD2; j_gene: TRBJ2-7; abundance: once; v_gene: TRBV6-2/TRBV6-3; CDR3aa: CASSYRGLAASKGSYEQYF; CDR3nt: TGTGCCAGCAGTTACAGGGGACTAGCGGCATCAAAAGGCTCCTACGAGCAGTACTTC
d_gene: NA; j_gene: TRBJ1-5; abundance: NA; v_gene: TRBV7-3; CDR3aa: CASSLDSNQPQHF; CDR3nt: TGTGCCAGCAGCCTTGATAGCAATCAGCCCCAGCATTTT
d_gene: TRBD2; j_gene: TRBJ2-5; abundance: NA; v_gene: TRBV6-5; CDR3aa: CASSAGGLPQETQYF; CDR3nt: TGTGCCAGCAGCGCGGGAGGGCTCCCCCAAGAGACCCAGTACTTC
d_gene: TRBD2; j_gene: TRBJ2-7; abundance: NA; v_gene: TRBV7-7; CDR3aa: CASSSGTSGTHEQYF; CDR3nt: TGTGCCAGCAGCTCCGGGACTAGCGGGACCCACGAGCAGTACTTC
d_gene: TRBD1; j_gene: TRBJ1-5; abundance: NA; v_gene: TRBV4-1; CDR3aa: CASSLRQGPGRQPQHF; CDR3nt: TGCGCCAGCAGCCTTCGACAGGGCCCAGGAAGGCAGCCCCAGCATTTT
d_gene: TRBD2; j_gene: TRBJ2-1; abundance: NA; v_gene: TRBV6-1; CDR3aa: CASSDLGTSGRGEQFF; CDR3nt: TGTGCCAGCAGTGACCTCGGGACTAGCGGGAGGGGTGAGCAGTTCTTC
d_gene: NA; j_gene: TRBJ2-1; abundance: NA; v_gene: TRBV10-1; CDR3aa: CASSNGREGTNEQFF; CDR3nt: TGCGCCAGCAGTAATGGCAGGGAAGGGACGAATGAGCAGTTCTTC
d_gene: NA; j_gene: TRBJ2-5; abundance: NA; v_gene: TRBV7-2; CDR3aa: CASSLGYQETQYF; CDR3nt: TGTGCCAGCAGCTTGGGCTACCAAGAGACCCAGTACTTC
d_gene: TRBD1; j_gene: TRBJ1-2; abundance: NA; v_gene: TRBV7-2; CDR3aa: CASSPGGPYGYTF; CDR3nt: TGTGCCAGCAGCCCAGGGGGTCCCTATGGCTACACCTTC
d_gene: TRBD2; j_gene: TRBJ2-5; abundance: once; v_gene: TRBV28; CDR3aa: CASSPGLAGSGGETQYF; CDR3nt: TGTGCCAGCAGCCCGGGACTAGCGGGAAGCGGTGGGGAGACCCAGTACTTC
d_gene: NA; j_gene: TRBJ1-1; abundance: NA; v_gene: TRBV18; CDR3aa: CASSPYRTFNLNTEAFF; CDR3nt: TGTGCCAGCTCACCCTATCGGACGTTTAACCTGAACACTGAAGCTTTCTTT
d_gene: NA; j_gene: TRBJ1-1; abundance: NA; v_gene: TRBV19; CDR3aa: CASSEGFNTEAFF; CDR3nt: TGTGCCAGTAGTGAAGGGTTCAACACTGAAGCTTTCTTT
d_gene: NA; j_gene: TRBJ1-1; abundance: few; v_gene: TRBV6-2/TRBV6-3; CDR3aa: CASSPPGVTTEAFF; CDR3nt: TGTGCCAGCAGTCCCCCGGGGGTGACCACTGAAGCTTTCTTT
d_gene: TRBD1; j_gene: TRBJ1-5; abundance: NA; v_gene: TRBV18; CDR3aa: CASSPGQGLSNQPQHF; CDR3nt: TGTGCCAGCTCACCAGGACAGGGGCTTAGCAATCAGCCCCAGCATTTT
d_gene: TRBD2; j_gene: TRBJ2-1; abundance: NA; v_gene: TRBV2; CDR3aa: CASSEGGTKQFF; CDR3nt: TGTGCCAGCAGTGAAGGAGGGACTAAGCAGTTCTTC
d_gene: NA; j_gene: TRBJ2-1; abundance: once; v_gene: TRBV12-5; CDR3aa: CASGLVLNRGAYEQFF; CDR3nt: TGTGCTAGTGGTTTGGTATTGAATCGAGGGGCGTATGAGCAGTTCTTC
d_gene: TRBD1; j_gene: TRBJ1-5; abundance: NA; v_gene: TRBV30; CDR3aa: CAWSSGTGGHQPQHF; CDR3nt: TGTGCCTGGAGTTCCGGGACAGGGGGCCATCAGCCCCAGCATTTT
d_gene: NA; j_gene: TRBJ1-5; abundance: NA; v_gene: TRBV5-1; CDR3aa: CASSPGLGLNQPQHF; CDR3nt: TGCGCCAGCAGCCCGGGGCTTGGCCTCAATCAGCCCCAGCATTTT
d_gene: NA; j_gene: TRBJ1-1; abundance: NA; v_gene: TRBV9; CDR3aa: CASSVAGTTEAFF; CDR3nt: TGTGCCAGCAGCGTAGCGGGGACCACTGAAGCTTTCTTT
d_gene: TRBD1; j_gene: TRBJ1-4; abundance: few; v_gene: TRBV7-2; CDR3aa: CASSLGGQGSNEKLFF; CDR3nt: TGTGCCAGCAGCCTCGGGGGACAGGGTTCTAATGAAAAACTGTTTTTT
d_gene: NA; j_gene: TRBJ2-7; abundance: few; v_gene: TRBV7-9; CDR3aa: CASSLAGQPYEQYF; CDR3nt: TGTGCCAGCAGCTTAGCAGGTCAGCCCTACGAGCAGTACTTC
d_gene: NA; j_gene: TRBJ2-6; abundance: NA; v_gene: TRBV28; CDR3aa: CASSFRGTGANVLTF; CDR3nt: TGTGCCAGCAGTTTCAGGGGTACCGGGGCCAACGTCCTGACTTTC
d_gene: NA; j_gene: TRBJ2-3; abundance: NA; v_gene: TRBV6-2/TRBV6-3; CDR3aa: CASSKRFTASTDTQYF; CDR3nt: TGTGCCAGCAGCAAAAGGTTTACGGCTAGCACAGATACGCAGTATTTT
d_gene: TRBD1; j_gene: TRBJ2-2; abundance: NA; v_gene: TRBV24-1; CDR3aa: CATKGGNTGELFF; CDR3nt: TGTGCCACCAAAGGGGGCAACACCGGGGAGCTGTTTTTT
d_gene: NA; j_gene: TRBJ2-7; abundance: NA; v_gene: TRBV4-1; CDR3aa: CASSQAGSGTGLYEQYF; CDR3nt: TGCGCCAGCAGCCAAGCCGGGAGCGGGACAGGCCTTTACGAGCAGTACTTC
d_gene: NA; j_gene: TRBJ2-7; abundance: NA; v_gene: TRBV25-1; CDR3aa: CASSERGAERQQYF; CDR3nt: TGTGCCAGCAGTGAACGCGGGGCAGAACGTCAGCAGTACTTC
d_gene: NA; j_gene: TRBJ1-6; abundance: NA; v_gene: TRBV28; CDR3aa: CASLVVGEGSPLHF; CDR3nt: TGTGCCAGCCTGGTGGTAGGCGAAGGTTCACCCCTCCACTTT
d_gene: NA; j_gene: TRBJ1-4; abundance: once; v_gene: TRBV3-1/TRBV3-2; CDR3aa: CASSRRSADEKLFF; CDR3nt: TGTGCCAGCAGCCGTAGGTCCGCGGATGAAAAACTGTTTTTT
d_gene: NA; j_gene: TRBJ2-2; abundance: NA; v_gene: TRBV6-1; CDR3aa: CASSELWGSTGELFF; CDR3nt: TGTGCCAGCAGTGAATTGTGGGGGAGCACCGGGGAGCTGTTTTTT